This T cell receptor (beta chain) was profiled in a study of blood T cell repertoires in COVID-19. Study as a whole: There were acute and convalescent COVID-19 samples, and they came from the United States, Italy and Spain. In each case, the material was cDNA or gDNA derived from T cells, B-cell-depleted T cells, or PBMCs.

Original handling: Quantification of nucleated cells was approximated via reference gene primer amplification. TCRdb's table, derived via immunoSEQ multiplex PCR, lists solely in-frame clones and lacks some. That table is the source of V, J and clone size, and D and trimming were worked out from the DNA. The sample holds 70,000 to 95,000 clones, around 88% seen once. The CDR3 runs 13 residues. Looked up from germline, CDR1 is LNHDA and CDR2 is SQIVND (reference sequence). Trimming took off 8 bases at V and 4 bases at J, with 13 bases between the two ends. The sequence derives from a man between 70 and 80 years old with active or convalescent COVID-19. Sequences were obtained from peripheral blood. This chain connects TRBV19 to TRBJ2-3, with a possible D match to TRBD1 (5 bases). In DNA, the CDR3 is TGTGCCAGTCGTTTCAGGGCGGCAGATACGCAGTATTTT. This gives the protein CASRFRAADTQYF.